Listed below are T cell receptor beta chains from one sample, sequenced in a study of blood T cell repertoires in COVID-19. Here immunoSEQ multiplex PCR was the method, and the copy in TCRdb shows in-frame clones only, minus some. Among some 270,000 clones listed, approximately 88% were seen once. Sequenced input: PBMCs or T cells enriched from blood (not recorded which). Receptor source: a woman aged 35 to 49 who had been exposed to COVID-19. Each CDR3 is given with its conserved first and last residue. D genes are given only for firm matches. Size tells how often a clone was seen (once, few, many) or the class of an expanded clone, and some rows leave it out.

NA	TRBV2	TRBD1	TRBJ1-2	TGTGCCAGCAGCAGGACTGCCGACAGGGGAATTAACTATGGCTACACCTTC	CASSRTADRGINYGYTF
NA	TRBV12-3/TRBV12-4	NA	TRBJ1-1	TGTGCCAGCAGTTTTTCCAGGGGCGCTGAAGCTTTCTTT	CASSFSRGAEAFF
NA	TRBV10-3	TRBD1	TRBJ1-5	TGTGCCATCAGTGAGGCCGGGACAGGGACCAATCAGCCCCAGCATTTT	CAISEAGTGTNQPQHF
NA	TRBV9	TRBD2	TRBJ2-3	TGTGCCAGCAGCGTAGTACTAGCGGGAGGGGATACGCAGTATTTT	CASSVVLAGGDTQYF
few	TRBV2	NA	TRBJ2-3	TGTGCCAGCAGTGAAAATCGGGGCACAGATACGCAGTATTTT	CASSENRGTDTQYF
NA	TRBV28	NA	TRBJ1-2	TGTGCCAGCAGTTTTCCGGGACATCCGGCGGGCTATGGCTACACCTTC	CASSFPGHPAGYGYTF
NA	TRBV7-2	NA	TRBJ1-3	TGTGCCAGCAGCACAAAGGACAGCAGCTCTGGAAACACCATATATTTT	CASSTKDSSSGNTIYF
NA	TRBV24-1	NA	TRBJ1-5	TGTGCCACCAGTGATATGACAGAGACTCAGCCCCAGCATTTT	CATSDMTETQPQHF
NA	TRBV27	NA	TRBJ2-3	TGTGCCAGCGCCGGCCTGGGGCAGGGGAACACAGATACGCAGTATTTT	CASAGLGQGNTDTQYF
NA	TRBV28	TRBD1	TRBJ1-1	TGTGCCAGCAGTTTGGGGCCGGGACAGTTGTCTTTCTTT	CASSLGPGQLSFF
few	TRBV6-2/TRBV6-3	TRBD1	TRBJ1-1	TGTGCCAGCAGTTCCCCCCCAACGAGGGGGCTGGAAGCTTTCTTT	CASSSPPTRGLEAFF
NA	TRBV7-6	TRBD2	TRBJ2-1	TGTGCCAGCAGCTTAGGACTAGCGGGGACCTACAATGAGCAGTTCTTC	CASSLGLAGTYNEQFF
NA	TRBV12-3/TRBV12-4	TRBD1	TRBJ2-5	TGTGCCAGCAGGGAAGGGGGCGAGGAGACCCAGTACTTC	CASREGGEETQYF
NA	TRBV28	NA	TRBJ2-3	TGTGCCAGCAGTTTTATTCAGAGGGCTTCCGATACGCAGTATTTT	CASSFIQRASDTQYF
few	TRBV25-1	TRBD2	TRBJ2-3	TGTGCCAGCAGTGAAGGCGTCAGCGGAGCGGGGAACACAGATACGCAGTATTTT	CASSEGVSGAGNTDTQYF
NA	TRBV28	NA	TRBJ1-2	TGTGCCAGCAGTTTCCCTAGGAATAACTATGGCTACACCTTC	CASSFPRNNYGYTF
NA	TRBV7-2	TRBD2	TRBJ2-5	TGTGCCGGACGCGGGGGGCCGGGGGAGGAGACCCAGTACTTC	CAGRGGPGEETQYF
NA	TRBV3-1/TRBV3-2	TRBD1	TRBJ1-5	TGTGCCAGCAGCTCAGGACAGGGATGCAATCAGCCCCAGCATTTT	CASSSGQGCNQPQHF
once	TRBV7-2	NA	TRBJ1-1	TGTGCCAGCAGCTTAGAGGGGCAGGGGAACACTGAAGCTTTCTTT	CASSLEGQGNTEAFF
few	TRBV6-4	TRBD1	TRBJ2-1	TGTGCCAGCAGTGCCGGGACAGAGAACAATGAGCAGTTCTTC	CASSAGTENNEQFF
NA	TRBV28	NA	TRBJ1-2	TGTGCCAGCAGTTTCCGGGGGTCTAACTATGGCTACACCTTC	CASSFRGSNYGYTF
NA	TRBV25-1	NA	TRBJ1-1	TGTGCCAGCAGTGTGGATCGGACTCTCTCACAAGCTTTCTTT	CASSVDRTLSQAFF
once	TRBV5-1	NA	TRBJ2-3	TGTGCCAGCAGCTCAACACCCGCGAGGGGCACAGATACGCAGTATTTT	CASSSTPARGTDTQYF
once	TRBV28	TRBD1	TRBJ1-4	TGTGCCAGCAGTCTCCCGGGACAGGGCAATGAAAAACTGTTTTTT	CASSLPGQGNEKLFF
NA	TRBV3-1/TRBV3-2	TRBD1	TRBJ1-2	TGTGCCAGCAGCCATGGTAGGACAGGGCCCTATGGCTACACCTTC	CASSHGRTGPYGYTF
NA	TRBV6-5	TRBD1	TRBJ2-7	TGTGCCAGCAGGGGACAGAGCTCCTACGAGCAGTACTTC	CASRGQSSYEQYF
NA	TRBV5-8	TRBD1	TRBJ1-2	TGTGCCAGCAGCTTGGGTTGGGGACAGGGGAGCTATGGCTACACCTTC	CASSLGWGQGSYGYTF
NA	TRBV25-1	TRBD2	TRBJ2-1	TGTGCCAGCAGTGATCCCCGACTAGCGGGCCCCTCCTACAATGAGCAGTTCTTC	CASSDPRLAGPSYNEQFF
once	TRBV28	NA	TRBJ1-5	TGTGCCAGCAGACTACTGTATAGCAATCAGCCCCAGCATTTT	CASRLLYSNQPQHF
NA	TRBV7-9	TRBD1	TRBJ2-5	TGTGCCAGCAGCCTCGGGACAGGGGGAGGCCAAGAGACCCAGTACTTC	CASSLGTGGGQETQYF
NA	TRBV28	TRBD1	TRBJ1-4	TGTGCCAGCAGTCGATGGGACAGGGGAAATGAAAAACTGTTTTTT	CASSRWDRGNEKLFF
NA	TRBV4-3	TRBD2	TRBJ2-3	TGCGCCAGCAGCCAAGAAACCCTAGCGGCTAGCACAGATACGCAGTATTTT	CASSQETLAASTDTQYF
NA	TRBV5-8	NA	TRBJ2-5	TGTGCCAGCGGCCACGGGATAGCCCAGTACTTC	CASGHGIAQYF
NA	TRBV28	NA	TRBJ1-2	TGTGCCAGCGGCGACGGAGCCTCTAACTATGGCTACACCTTC	CASGDGASNYGYTF
NA	TRBV7-8	TRBD1	TRBJ1-2	TGTGCCAGCAGCCACTCGAGGACAGGAGCCTATGGCTACACCTTC	CASSHSRTGAYGYTF
NA	TRBV4-1	NA	TRBJ2-7	TGCGCCAGCAGCTTTCAAAAGGAGGGTCTCGAGCAGTACTTC	CASSFQKEGLEQYF
few	TRBV6-1	TRBD2	TRBJ2-3	TGTGCCAGCAGTGAATACGGCGGGAGCGCCACAGATACGCAGTATTTT	CASSEYGGSATDTQYF
NA	TRBV3-1/TRBV3-2	TRBD2	TRBJ2-3	TGTGCCAGCAGCCAAAGAGCGGGGGGGTCCCGAGATACGCAGTATTTT	CASSQRAGGSRDTQYF
NA	TRBV30	NA	TRBJ1-5	TGTGCCTGGAGTTCAGGGCTAATAAGCAATCAGCCCCAGCATTTT	CAWSSGLISNQPQHF
NA	TRBV6-5	NA	TRBJ1-4	TGTGCCAGCAGTTACTCGGTGGGCGGGTCTGAAAAACTGTTTTTT	CASSYSVGGSEKLFF
NA	TRBV19	TRBD1	TRBJ2-7	TGTGCCAGTAGTCCCGGGACAGGGCCTTACGAGCAGTACTTC	CASSPGTGPYEQYF
NA	TRBV6-5	NA	TRBJ1-2	TGTGCCAGCAGTTCCCCCCGCGGGGTAAACTATGGCTACACCTTC	CASSSPRGVNYGYTF
NA	TRBV7-2	TRBD2	TRBJ2-1	TGTGCCAGCAGCTTATGGGGGACTAGCGGGATAGGTAGCAATGAGCAGTTCTTC	CASSLWGTSGIGSNEQFF
NA	TRBV5-8	TRBD1	TRBJ2-5	TGTGCCAGCAGCTTCGACAGGGGGGGGACCCAGTACTTC	CASSFDRGGTQYF
once	TRBV9	NA	TRBJ1-1	TGTGCCAGCAGTGGGATCGGCGGGGAAGCTTTCTTT	CASSGIGGEAFF
NA	TRBV27	NA	TRBJ2-1	TGTGCCAGCAGTTTATCCCCACCGGGCCTTGGGGGGAATGAGCAGTTCTTC	CASSLSPPGLGGNEQFF
NA	TRBV30	TRBD1	TRBJ2-5	TGTGCCTGGAGTCGGACAGGGAGGGAGACCCAGTACTTC	CAWSRTGRETQYF
NA	TRBV14	TRBD2	TRBJ2-1	TGTGCCAGCACTAGCGGGAGGGATAATGAGCAGTTCTTC	CASTSGRDNEQFF
NA	TRBV5-4	NA	TRBJ2-5	TGTGCCAGCAGCAGCAGAATACAGGGTAGGGGAGAGACCCAGTACTTC	CASSSRIQGRGETQYF
once	TRBV2	TRBD1	TRBJ2-5	TGTGCCAGCAGTGACGAGACAGGGCTTCAAGAGACCCAGTACTTC	CASSDETGLQETQYF